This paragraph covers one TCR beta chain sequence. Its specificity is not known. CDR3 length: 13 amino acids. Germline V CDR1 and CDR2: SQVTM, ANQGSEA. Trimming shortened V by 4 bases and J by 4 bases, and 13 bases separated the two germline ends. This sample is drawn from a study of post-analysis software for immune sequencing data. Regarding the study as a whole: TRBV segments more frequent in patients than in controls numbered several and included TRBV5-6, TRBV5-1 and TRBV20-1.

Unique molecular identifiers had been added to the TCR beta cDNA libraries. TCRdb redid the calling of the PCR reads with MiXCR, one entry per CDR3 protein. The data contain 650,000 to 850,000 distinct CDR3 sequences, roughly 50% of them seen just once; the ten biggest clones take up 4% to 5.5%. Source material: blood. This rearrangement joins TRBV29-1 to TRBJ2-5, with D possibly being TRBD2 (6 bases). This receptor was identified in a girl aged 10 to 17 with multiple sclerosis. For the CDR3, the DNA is TGCAGCGTTGCCAGGGTGGGGGGAGAGACCCAGTACTTC. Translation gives CSVARVGGETQYF.